Shown below are 18 T cell receptor beta chains from a single sample sequenced in a study of cytomegalovirus exposure and HLA in healthy donors. Primers: 60 Vbeta forward and 13 Jbeta reverse. The assay was immunoSEQ multiplex PCR, and TCRdb's table has in-frame clones only and misses some. The sample yields roughly 200,000 clones, 70% to 85% seen once. Material: PBMCs. All receptors derive from a man aged 50 or older in good health and CMV-seronegative.

V is TRBV6-5 and J is TRBJ1-4, with 9 bases aligning to TRBD1. CDR3 length equals 15 residues. Trimming cost V 6 bases and J 8 bases; bases outside gene matches: 10. Germline V gene lookup returns CDR1 MNHEY and CDR2 SVGAGI. The CDR3 region has the DNA TGTGCCAGCAGCCCCTTGGGACAGGGTGGCGAAAAACTGTTTTTT. As protein: CASSPLGQGGEKLFF.

This clone appeared a few times. This chain links TRBV30 with TRBJ2-7, with 9 bases fitting TRBD1. V lost 7 bases, J lost 0 bases, and 4 bases stayed unmatched. CDR1 and CDR2 from the germline V gene are GTSNPN and SVGIG (reference sequence). The CDR3 sequence is 13 residues long. DNA for the CDR3: TGTGCCTCTACAGGGGGCGGCTCCTACGAGCAGTACTTC. Protein sequence: CASTGGGSYEQYF.

The chain recombines TRBV5-1 with TRBJ2-7; 11 positions match TRBD1. The CDR3 is 16 residues long. Germline V gene data show CDR1 as SGHRS and CDR2 as YFSETQ. Germline trimming cut 0 bases from V and 4 bases from J; bases unmatched to any gene: 6. The CDR3 loop reads CASSLAGTGGRYEQYF. The DNA of the CDR3 is TGCGCCAGCAGCTTGGCCGGGACAGGGGGAAGGTACGAGCAGTACTTC.

V usage is TRBV19 and J usage is TRBJ2-1, with 7 nucleotides matching TRBD1. The ends lost 0 bases at V and 2 bases at J; junction bases unmatched: 4. Germline V gives CDR1 LNHDA, CDR2 SQIVND (reference sequence). CDR3 length: 16 amino acids. CDR3 amino acids: CASSIDRQGAYNEQFF. The CDR3 DNA sequence: TGTGCCAGTAGTATAGATCGGCAGGGGGCCTACAATGAGCAGTTCTTC.

The rearrangement links TRBV2 to TRBJ1-3, with 7 bases fitting TRBD1. The V segment lost 7 bases and the J segment 4 bases; nucleotides outside the gene matches: 13. Germline-derived CDR1 and CDR2 are SNHLY and FYNNEI. The CDR3 totals 16 residues. CDR3 coding DNA: TGTGCCAGCACCAAACCGACAGGGCTGGGGGGAAACACCATATATTTT. It translates to CASTKPTGLGGNTIYF.

In this sample, this clone turned up once. The rearrangement links TRBV6-5 to TRBJ2-7; a possible D gene is TRBD2 (5 bases). Germline assignment: CDR1 MNHEY and CDR2 SVGAGI. The CDR3 spans 15 residues. V dropped 2 bases and J dropped 1 base, with 12 bases sitting between them. Here the CDR3 DNA reads TGTGCCAGCAGTTACGAGGTGGGGAGTTCCTACGAGCAGTACTTC. This sequence encodes CASSYEVGSSYEQYF.

V usage is TRBV18 and J usage is TRBJ1-1, with 10 nucleotides matching TRBD1. The junction had 3 bases not matched to a gene; V was cut back by 4 bases and J by 1 base. CDR3 size: 15 residues. Germline CDR1 KGHSH, CDR2 LQKENI. The chain's CDR3 is CASSQGQGPNTEAFF. The CDR3 nucleotides read TGTGCCAGCTCACAGGGACAGGGGCCGAACACTGAAGCTTTCTTT. The full variable domain, its missing parts supplied by reference TRBV18 and TRBJ1-1, is NAGVMQNPRHLVRRRGQEARLRCSPMKGHSHVYWYRQLPEEGLKFMVYLQKENIIDESGMPKERFSAEFPKEGPSILRIQQVVRGDSAAYFCASSQGQGPNTEAFFGQGTRLTVV.

The chain is built from TRBV30 and TRBJ2-3, with a possible D match to TRBD2 (7 bases). Germline CDR1 is GTSNPN and CDR2 is SVGIG (reference sequence). The CDR3 has 14 residues. The V end was cut by 3 bases, the J end by 4 bases, with 14 bases between. CDR3 DNA sequence: TGTGCCTGGAGCGAGGGGGGGAGCGCAGATACGCAGTATTTT. This translates into CAWSEGGSADTQYF.

The rearrangement links TRBV2 to TRBJ2-3; D call uncertain. The CDR3 consists of 14 residues. V gave up 3 bases and J gave up 2 bases, with 9 bases separating them. Germline V CDR1 and CDR2: SNHLY, FYNNEI. The DNA for the CDR3 is TGTGCCAGCAGTGATAAACGGTCCACAGATACGCAGTATTTT. It translates to CASSDKRSTDTQYF.

This chain links TRBV7-9 with TRBJ2-3; 7 bases agree with TRBD1. The CDR3 consists of 16 residues. Germline V gene lookup returns CDR1 SEHNR and CDR2 FQNEAQ (reference sequence). V dropped 2 bases and J dropped 0; count of bases not matched to a gene: 5. CDR3 amino acids: CASSLSGTASTDTQYF. DNA of the CDR3: TGTGCCAGCAGCTTATCCGGGACAGCTAGCACAGATACGCAGTATTTT. The full variable domain, in which reference TRBV7-9 and TRBJ2-3 provide the parts outside the CDR3, is DTGVSQNPRHKITKRGQNVTFRCDPISEHNRLYWYRQTLGQGPEFLTYFQNEAQLEKSRLLSDRFSAERPKGSFSTLEIQRTEQGDSAMYLCASSLSGTASTDTQYFGPGTRLTVL.

The chain couples TRBV28 to TRBJ1-2, with a tentative D call TRBD1 (5 bases). This CDR3 is built from 14 residues. Per germline, CDR1 MDHEN and CDR2 SYDVKM. The ends were cut back, 2 bases at V and 8 bases at J, with 15 bases in the middle. The CDR3 DNA follows: TGTGCCAGCAGTTTACGACAGCACATACGGGGCTACACCTTC. This gives the protein CASSLRQHIRGYTF.

Concerning this clone: The same CDR3 also results from other DNA sequences found in this sample. J is TRBJ1-1 and V is TRBV9, with D uncertain. The CDR3 runs 13 residues. Trimming removed 1 base from V and 1 base from J, with 5 bases in between. Looked up from germline, CDR1 is SGDLS and CDR2 is YYNGEE. The CDR3 loop reads CASSVTRNTEAFF. CDR3 bases: TGTGCCAGCAGCGTAACGAGGAACACTGAAGCTTTCTTT.

J is TRBJ2-1 and V is TRBV7-8; 7 positions agree with TRBD2. V was clipped by 0 bases and J by 6 bases; unmatched bases: 2. The CDR3 length is 14 residues. Germline V gene lookup returns CDR1 SGHVS and CDR2 FQNEAQ. The CDR3 spells CASSLAGGRNEQFF. The DNA for the CDR3 is TGTGCCAGCAGCTTAGCGGGAGGGCGCAATGAGCAGTTCTTC. The full variable domain, completed using reference TRBV7-8 and TRBJ2-1, is GAGVSQSPRYKVAKRGQDVALRCDPISGHVSLFWYQQALGQGPEFLTYFQNEAQLDKSGLPSDRFFAERPEGSVSTLKIQRTQQEDSAVYLCASSLAGGRNEQFFGPGTRLTVL.

The V and J genes are TRBV9 and TRBJ2-5; 13 bases are shared with TRBD2. This CDR3 spans 16 amino acids. Germline trimming cut 2 bases from V and 2 bases from J; bases unmatched to any gene: 3. Germline values: CDR1 SGDLS, CDR2 YYNGEE. This chain's CDR3 is CASSVGTSGTQETQYF. The DNA for the CDR3 is TGTGCCAGCAGCGTTGGGACTAGCGGGACGCAAGAGACCCAGTACTTC.

This chain links TRBV11-2 with TRBJ1-5; 8 bases are shared with TRBD1. This CDR3 is built from 14 residues. V shed 5 bases and J 9 bases; nucleotides not matched to a gene: 9. CDR1 and CDR2 (germline): SGHAT, FQNNGV. The CDR3 region has the DNA TGTGCCAGCAGCCTGACAGGGGCTCAGGGGCCCCAGCATTTT. Protein product: CASSLTGAQGPQHF.

The gene calls are TRBV9 and TRBJ1-6, with D possibly TRBD1 on 6 matching bases. The CDR3 extends over 14 amino acids. CDR1 and CDR2 (germline): SGDLS, YYNGEE. The V and J ends lost 3 bases and 10 bases respectively, with 14 bases between them. Written as DNA, the CDR3 is TGTGCCAGCAGCGCGAACAGGGAGCGGTCACCCCTCCACTTT. It codes for CASSANRERSPLHF. The full variable domain, rest sourced from reference TRBV9 and TRBJ1-6, is DSGVTQTPKHLITATGQRVTLRCSPRSGDLSVYWYQQSLDQGLQFLIQYYNGEERAKGNILERFSAQQFPDLHSELNLSSLELGDSALYFCASSANRERSPLHFGNGTRLTVT.

This chain uses TRBV6-4 with TRBJ2-2; 7 nucleotides match TRBD1. Germline values: CDR1 MRHNA, CDR2 SNTAGT. V trimming: 2 bases; J trimming: 3 bases; junction bases outside the gene matches: 0. The CDR3 contains 14 residues. DNA for the CDR3: TGTGCCAGCAGTGACAGGGGGCACACCGGGGAGCTGTTTTTT. Translating gives CASSDRGHTGELFF.

The chain uses TRBV18 and TRBJ2-3, with 7 bases fitting TRBD2. CDR1 KGHSH and CDR2 LQKENI come from the germline V gene. J was trimmed by 5 bases and V by 3 bases; bases with no gene match: 11. The CDR3 has 16 amino acids. CDR3 sequence reads: CASSPLGGRTGDTQYF. The CDR3 DNA is TGTGCCAGCTCACCCCTTGGCGGGAGAACCGGAGATACGCAGTATTTT.